The 4 T cell receptor beta chains below come from one sample, sequenced in a study of blood T cell repertoires in COVID-19. Assay used: immunoSEQ multiplex PCR; TCRdb lists only in-frame clones, some missing. This table holds 270,000 or so clones, around 82% found once. The sequenced material came from peripheral blood. These TCRs come from a young woman with acute or convalescent COVID-19.

V gene TRBV6-4 combines with J gene TRBJ2-1, with 8 bases aligning to TRBD2. Germline V gene sequence: CDR1 MRHNA, CDR2 SNTAGT. This CDR3 has 15 amino acids. V gave up 6 bases and J gave up 4 bases; unmatched junction bases: 8. The CDR3: CASSLTSETYNEQFF. CDR3 nucleotide sequence: TGTGCCAGCAGCTTGACTAGCGAGACATACAATGAGCAGTTCTTC.

This clone was seen a handful of times. This CDR3 reads CASSWGGGLYNEQFF. The CDR3 region has the DNA TGTGCCAGCAGTTGGGGTGGGGGACTGTACAATGAGCAGTTCTTC. V is TRBV6-5 and J is TRBJ2-1; D possibly corresponds to TRBD2 (6 bases). The V gene lost 4 bases and the J gene lost 4 bases, with 14 bases spanning the gap. The CDR3 consists of 15 residues. Per the germline V gene, CDR1 is MNHEY and CDR2 is SVGAGI.

This clone turned up a few times. V is TRBV29-1 and J is TRBJ2-4; 7 bases fit TRBD2. The trim removed 3 bases at V and 8 bases at J, leaving 7 bases unmatched. CDR1 is SQVTM, CDR2 ANQGSEA, per germline. The CDR3 runs to 13 residues. The DNA of the CDR3 is TGCAGCGTTGAGCGGGGGACCCCGCACATTCAGTACTTC. Protein product: CSVERGTPHIQYF.

This rearrangement joins TRBV6-6 to TRBJ2-3, with 11 bases fitting TRBD1. Trimming took 7 bases from V and 6 from J; bases not matched to a gene: 9. The V gene's germline CDR1 is MNHNY and CDR2 SVGAGI (reference sequence). This CDR3 region has 15 residues. The CDR3 nucleotides read TGTGCCAGCAAACGAGGACAGGGGGCGGGGGATACGCAGTATTTT. This codes for CASKRGQGAGDTQYF.